Listed below are T cell receptor beta chains from one sample, sequenced in a study of PD-1 blockade in classical Hodgkin lymphoma. Profiling relied on immunoSEQ multiplex PCR, and the TCRdb table lists in-frame clones only, not all of them. The table has about 60,000 clones, 90% to 95% seen once; the top ten hold about 8%. The sequencing here drew on peripheral blood mononuclear cells (PBMCs), taken before the fourth cycle of nivolumab. The receptors were sampled from a human donor with classical Hodgkin lymphoma. Both conserved end residues are part of each CDR3. D genes are given only for firm matches. Clone sizes are given selectively: once, few, many, or a class where the clone is expanded.

>TRBJ2-6|NA|TRBV6-1|NA
CASSEYGVSGANVLTF
TGTGCCAGCAGTGAGTACGGGGTCTCTGGGGCCAACGTCCTGACTTTC
>TRBJ2-7|NA|TRBV27|NA
CASSLGSGPAYEQYF
TGTGCCAGCAGTTTAGGAAGCGGACCAGCCTACGAGCAGTACTTC
>TRBJ2-1|NA|TRBV19|NA
CASSIAPSLSQGEQFF
TGTGCCAGTAGTATTGCCCCTAGTCTTTCTCAGGGTGAGCAGTTCTTC
>TRBJ1-5|NA|TRBV6-5|NA
CASSLGQTYQPQHF
TGTGCCAGCAGCCTCGGACAGACATATCAGCCCCAGCATTTT
>TRBJ2-1|NA|TRBV19|once
CASSIYVGGSYNEQFF
TGTGCCAGTAGTATCTATGTGGGAGGATCCTACAATGAGCAGTTCTTC
>TRBJ2-3|TRBD2|TRBV7-9|NA
CASSLTTSGGITDTQYF
TGTGCCAGCAGCTTAACAACTAGCGGGGGGATTACAGATACGCAGTATTTT
>TRBJ1-1|NA|TRBV27|NA
CASSFLHSTVIF
TGTGCCAGCAGTTTCCTTCACTCGACAGTCATCTTT
>TRBJ2-7|NA|TRBV28|NA
CASSLRRPPYEQYF
TGTGCCAGCAGTTTGCGACGGCCCCCCTACGAGCAGTACTTC
>TRBJ2-1|NA|TRBV27|NA
CASSLLSRPQEDEQFF
TGTGCCAGCAGTTTACTAAGTCGACCACAGGAGGATGAGCAGTTCTTC
>TRBJ2-4|NA|TRBV4-1|NA
CASSQDNSVAKNIQYF
TGCGCCAGCAGCCAAGATAACTCCGTAGCCAAAAACATTCAGTACTTC
>TRBJ2-1|TRBD2|TRBV7-8|NA
CASSISLREGKNEQFF
TGTGCCAGCAGCATATCCTTGAGGGAGGGGAAGAATGAGCAGTTCTTC
>TRBJ1-3|NA|TRBV28|NA
CASSFGNTIYF
TGTGCCAGCAGTTTCGGAAACACCATATATTTT
>TRBJ2-1|NA|TRBV5-4|NA
CASSLAQGSSYNEQFF
TGTGCCAGCAGCCTGGCCCAGGGGTCCTCCTACAATGAGCAGTTCTTC
>TRBJ1-5|TRBD1|TRBV19|NA
CASSIGTGFNQPQHF
TGTGCCAGTAGTATAGGGACAGGGTTTAATCAGCCCCAGCATTTT
>TRBJ2-3|TRBD1|TRBV10-1|NA
CASSRDSEFTDTQYF
TGCGCCAGCAGTCGGGACAGTGAATTCACAGATACGCAGTATTTT
>TRBJ2-3|NA|TRBV27|NA
CASSLSVTSDTQYF
TGTGCCAGCAGTTTATCTGTCACCTCAGATACGCAGTATTTT
>TRBJ2-7|NA|TRBV6-5|NA
CASRKGYEQYF
TGTGCCAGCCGCAAGGGATACGAGCAGTACTTC
>TRBJ2-1|TRBD2|TRBV19|NA
CASSQWEGHYNEQFF
TGTGCCAGTAGTCAGTGGGAGGGTCATTACAATGAGCAGTTCTTC
>TRBJ2-3|NA|TRBV5-1|NA
CASSSDHAGTDTQYF
TGCGCCAGCAGCTCGGACCACGCGGGCACAGATACGCAGTATTTT
>TRBJ1-5|NA|TRBV13|NA
CASSTGPDQPQHF
TGTGCCAGCAGCACCGGGCCAGATCAGCCCCAGCATTTT
>TRBJ1-4|NA|TRBV11-2|NA
CASSLFGVANEKLFF
TGTGCCAGCAGCTTATTCGGGGTAGCTAATGAAAAACTGTTTTTT
>TRBJ2-7|NA|TRBV11-2|NA
CASSLVTGTYEQYF
TGTGCCAGCAGCTTAGTCACCGGGACCTACGAGCAGTACTTC
>TRBJ2-1|NA|TRBV27|NA
CASSFIDNEQFF
TGTGCCAGCAGTTTTATCGACAATGAGCAGTTCTTC
>TRBJ2-3|NA|TRBV18|NA
CASSPLTAEGDTQYF
TGTGCCAGCTCACCATTGACAGCCGAAGGAGATACGCAGTATTTT
>TRBJ2-3|NA|TRBV28|NA
CASSRPHITDTQYF
TGTGCCAGCAGTAGGCCCCACATCACAGATACGCAGTATTTT
>TRBJ1-5|NA|TRBV18|NA
CASSPMQGPQPQHF
TGTGCCAGCTCACCAATGCAGGGGCCTCAGCCCCAGCATTTT
>TRBJ2-3|TRBD2|TRBV30|NA
CAWSPGLAGGWDTQYF
TGTGCCTGGAGTCCCGGACTAGCGGGAGGATGGGATACGCAGTATTTT
>TRBJ2-7|NA|TRBV4-1|NA
CASSQDFIGYEQYF
TGCGCCAGCAGCCAAGACTTTATAGGCTACGAGCAGTACTTC
>TRBJ2-5|NA|TRBV2|NA
CASSEGAEWQETQYF
TGTGCCAGCAGTGAAGGGGCCGAATGGCAAGAGACCCAGTACTTC
>TRBJ2-1|NA|TRBV29-1|NA
CSVESDRARASGSHEQFF
TGCAGCGTTGAGAGTGACAGGGCCAGGGCTAGCGGGTCCCATGAGCAGTTCTTC
>TRBJ1-1|NA|TRBV27|NA
CASSLLREGNTEAFF
TGTGCCAGCAGTTTACTCCGTGAGGGAAACACTGAAGCTTTCTTT
>TRBJ2-7|NA|TRBV7-9|NA
CASSPRDHIYEQYF
TGTGCCAGCAGCCCCCGGGACCATATCTACGAGCAGTACTTC
>TRBJ2-4|NA|TRBV5-1|NA
CASSHREAKNIQYF
TGCGCCAGCAGCCACAGGGAGGCCAAAAACATTCAGTACTTC
>TRBJ1-5|NA|TRBV28|once
CASSLQGSNSNQPQHF
TGTGCCAGCAGTTTACAGGGAAGTAATAGCAATCAGCCCCAGCATTTT
>TRBJ1-1|TRBD1|TRBV2|NA
CARVTGTGWDTEAFF
TGTGCCAGGGTAACCGGGACAGGGTGGGACACTGAAGCTTTCTTT
>TRBJ2-1|NA|TRBV9|NA
CASSVGGVYNEQFF
TGTGCCAGCAGCGTAGGGGGTGTCTACAATGAGCAGTTCTTC
>TRBJ1-1|TRBD1|TRBV13|NA
CASSLTGGWNTEAFF
TGTGCCAGCAGCTTGACAGGGGGATGGAACACTGAAGCTTTCTTT
>TRBJ2-3|TRBD2|TRBV4-2|NA
CASSQGRGRGLDSTDTQYF
TGTGCCAGCAGCCAAGGCCGGGGGAGGGGACTAGATAGCACAGATACGCAGTATTTT
>TRBJ1-1|NA|TRBV11-1|NA
CASSFTGQHTEAFF
TGTGCCAGCAGCTTCACGGGGCAGCACACTGAAGCTTTCTTT
>TRBJ2-2|NA|TRBV4-1|NA
CASSQEGGLNTGELFF
TGCGCCAGCAGCCAAGAAGGAGGGCTCAACACCGGGGAGCTGTTTTTT
>TRBJ2-5|TRBD1|TRBV7-8|NA
CASSLDFWGQGAKTQYF
TGTGCCAGCAGCTTAGACTTTTGGGGACAGGGGGCCAAGACCCAGTACTTC
>TRBJ2-1|NA|TRBV6-4|NA
CATDSEQFF
TGTGCCACCGATAGTGAGCAGTTCTTC
>TRBJ2-7|NA|TRBV11-2|NA
CASSLGEPYEQYF
TGTGCCAGCAGCTTGGGGGAACCCTACGAGCAGTACTTC
>TRBJ1-1|NA|TRBV11-1|NA
CASSLSGTVGTEAFF
TGTGCCAGCAGCTTAAGTGGAACGGTGGGGACTGAAGCTTTCTTT
>TRBJ1-6|TRBD1|TRBV6-1|NA
CASSDLPGGGNSPLHF
TGTGCCAGCAGTGACCTGCCAGGGGGGGGTAATTCACCCCTCCACTTT
>TRBJ2-3|NA|TRBV7-9|NA
CASSLVSGLADTQYF
TGTGCCAGCAGCTTAGTCAGCGGGCTGGCAGATACGCAGTATTTT
>TRBJ2-1|TRBD2|TRBV27|NA
CASSFTPGLLSSYNEQFF
TGTGCCAGCAGTTTCACACCGGGACTACTGAGCTCCTACAATGAGCAGTTCTTC
>TRBJ2-7|TRBD2|TRBV7-8|NA
CASSSLGAGGIRQYF
TGTGCCAGCAGCTCCTTGGGAGCGGGGGGGATTCGGCAGTACTTC
>TRBJ2-5|NA|TRBV4-2|NA
CASSQDGSMETQYF
TGTGCCAGCAGCCAAGACGGGAGTATGGAGACCCAGTACTTC
>TRBJ1-1|NA|TRBV28|NA
CASSFGRGTEAFF
TGTGCCAGCAGTTTTGGCCGGGGCACTGAAGCTTTCTTT
>TRBJ2-7|TRBD2|TRBV18|NA
CASSGPGLAGGSYEQYF
TGTGCCAGCTCAGGTCCGGGACTAGCGGGAGGGTCCTACGAGCAGTACTTC
>TRBJ1-4|NA|TRBV21-1|once
CASSSGTAPSRKLFF
TGTGCCAGCAGCTCAGGGACTGCGCCGAGTAGGAAACTGTTTTTT